This entry is about one TCR beta chain. The antigen remains unidentified. A multiplex PCR was run with 60 Vbeta primers and 13 Jbeta primers. TCRdb keeps only in-frame clones here, not all; method: immunoSEQ multiplex PCR. In the table there are about 98,000 clones, under 75% of which are singletons. The sample belongs to a study of cytomegalovirus exposure and HLA in healthy donors. Study-level results: Sequence variants that were highly shared formed a cluster that was likely a sequencing artifact. In an earlier analysis, productive rearrangement rates for most beta V segments clustered near 87% or 30%. In the analysis, some V segments, TRBV6-2 and TRBV6-3 included, were excluded as indistinguishable.

The CDR3 totals 16 residues. The V gene lost 2 bases and the J gene lost 5 bases, with 18 bases spanning the gap. Germline V lookup: CDR1 MGHRA, CDR2 YSYEKL. This chain uses TRBV4-1 with TRBJ2-5; maybe TRBD2 (5 bases). The sequence was obtained from a female donor in good health and CMV-seronegative. Source material: PBMCs. CDR3 amino acids: CASSQRTVQRGETQYF. In nucleotides, the CDR3 is TGCGCCAGCAGCCAAAGGACCGTACAACGAGGGGAGACCCAGTACTTC.